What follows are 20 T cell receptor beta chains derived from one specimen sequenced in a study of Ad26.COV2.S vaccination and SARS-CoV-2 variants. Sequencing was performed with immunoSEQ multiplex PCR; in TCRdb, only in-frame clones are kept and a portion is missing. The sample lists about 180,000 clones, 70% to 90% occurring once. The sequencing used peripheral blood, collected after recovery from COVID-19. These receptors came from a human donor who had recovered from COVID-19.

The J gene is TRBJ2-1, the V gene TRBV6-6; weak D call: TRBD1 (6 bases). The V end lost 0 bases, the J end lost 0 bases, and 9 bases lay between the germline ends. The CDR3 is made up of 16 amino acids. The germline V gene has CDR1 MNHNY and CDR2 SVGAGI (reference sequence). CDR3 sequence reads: CASSYSRTDSYNEQFF. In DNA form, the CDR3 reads TGTGCCAGCAGTTACTCCCGGACAGACTCCTACAATGAGCAGTTCTTC.

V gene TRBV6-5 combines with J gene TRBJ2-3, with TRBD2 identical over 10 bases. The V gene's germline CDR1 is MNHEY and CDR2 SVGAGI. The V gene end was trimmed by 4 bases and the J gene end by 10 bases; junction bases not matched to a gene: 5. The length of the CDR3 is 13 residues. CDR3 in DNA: TGTGCCAGCAGTTTCGGGACTAGCGACGCGCAGTATTTT. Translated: CASSFGTSDAQYF.

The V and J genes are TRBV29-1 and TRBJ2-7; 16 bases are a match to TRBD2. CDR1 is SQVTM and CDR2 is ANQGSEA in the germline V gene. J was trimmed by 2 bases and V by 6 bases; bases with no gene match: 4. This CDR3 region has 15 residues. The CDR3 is CSVPGLAGGAYEQYF. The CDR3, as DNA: TGCAGCGTCCCGGGACTAGCGGGAGGGGCCTACGAGCAGTACTTC.

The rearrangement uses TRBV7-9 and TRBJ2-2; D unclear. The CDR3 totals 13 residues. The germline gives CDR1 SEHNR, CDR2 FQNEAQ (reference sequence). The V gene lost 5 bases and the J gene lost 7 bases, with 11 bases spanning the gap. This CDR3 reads CASSLRSGGELFF. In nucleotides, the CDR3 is TGTGCCAGCAGCCTCCGGTCAGGCGGGGAGCTGTTTTTT.

Here the CDR3 reads CASSSGQGAHQPQHF. CDR3 DNA sequence: TGTGCCAGCAGCTCCGGACAGGGAGCCCATCAGCCCCAGCATTTT. The rearrangement uses TRBV7-9 and TRBJ1-5; TRBD1 matches 8 bases. V was clipped by 4 bases and J by 5 bases; unmatched bases: 7. The CDR3 length is 15 residues. Germline CDR1 and CDR2: SEHNR and FQNEAQ (reference sequence). The full variable domain, completed using reference TRBV7-9 and TRBJ1-5, is DTGVSQNPRHKITKRGQNVTFRCDPISEHNRLYWYRQTLGQGPEFLTYFQNEAQLEKSRLLSDRFSAERPKGSFSTLEIQRTEQGDSAMYLCASSSGQGAHQPQHFGDGTRLSIL.

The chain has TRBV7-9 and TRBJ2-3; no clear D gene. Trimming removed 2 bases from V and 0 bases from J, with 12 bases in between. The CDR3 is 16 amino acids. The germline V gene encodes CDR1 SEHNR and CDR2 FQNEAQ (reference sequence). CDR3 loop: CASSLSKAFSTDTQYF. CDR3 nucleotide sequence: TGTGCCAGCAGCTTAAGCAAGGCATTTAGCACAGATACGCAGTATTTT.

The CDR3 loop is CASSSVYGEGRTDTQYF. As DNA, the CDR3 is TGTGCCAGCAGCTCCGTTTACGGGGAGGGACGCACAGATACGCAGTATTTT. This chain connects TRBV7-9 to TRBJ2-3; TRBD2 aligns across 7 bases. The junction had 11 bases not matched to a gene; V was cut back by 4 bases and J by 1 base. This CDR3 contains 17 residues. Germline values: CDR1 SEHNR, CDR2 FQNEAQ (reference sequence).

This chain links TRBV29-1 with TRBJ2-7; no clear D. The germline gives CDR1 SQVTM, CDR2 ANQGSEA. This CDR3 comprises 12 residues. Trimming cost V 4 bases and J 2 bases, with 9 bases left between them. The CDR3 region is CSVGKEAYEQYF. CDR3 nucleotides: TGCAGCGTTGGAAAGGAAGCCTACGAGCAGTACTTC.

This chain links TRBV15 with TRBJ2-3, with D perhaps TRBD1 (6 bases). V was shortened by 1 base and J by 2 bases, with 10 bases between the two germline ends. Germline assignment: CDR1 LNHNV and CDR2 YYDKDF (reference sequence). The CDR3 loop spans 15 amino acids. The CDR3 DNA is TGTGCCACCAGCAGAGTCCGGGACACCACAGATACGCAGTATTTT. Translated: CATSRVRDTTDTQYF.

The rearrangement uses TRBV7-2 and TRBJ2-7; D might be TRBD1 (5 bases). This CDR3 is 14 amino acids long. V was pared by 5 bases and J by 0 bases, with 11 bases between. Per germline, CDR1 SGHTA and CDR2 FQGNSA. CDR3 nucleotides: TGTGCCAGCAGCGCCGACAGTGCCTCCTACGAGCAGTACTTC. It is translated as CASSADSASYEQYF.

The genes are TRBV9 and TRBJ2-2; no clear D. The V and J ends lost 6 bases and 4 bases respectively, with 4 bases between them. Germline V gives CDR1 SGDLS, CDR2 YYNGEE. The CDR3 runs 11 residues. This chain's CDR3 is CASTITGELFF. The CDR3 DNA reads TGTGCCAGCACTATCACCGGGGAGCTGTTTTTT.

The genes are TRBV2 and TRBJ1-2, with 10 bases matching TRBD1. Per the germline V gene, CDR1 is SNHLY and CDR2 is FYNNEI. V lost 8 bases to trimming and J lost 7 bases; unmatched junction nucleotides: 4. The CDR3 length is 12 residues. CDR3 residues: CASVRDRGGYTF. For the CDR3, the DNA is TGTGCCAGCGTCCGGGACAGGGGTGGCTACACCTTC.

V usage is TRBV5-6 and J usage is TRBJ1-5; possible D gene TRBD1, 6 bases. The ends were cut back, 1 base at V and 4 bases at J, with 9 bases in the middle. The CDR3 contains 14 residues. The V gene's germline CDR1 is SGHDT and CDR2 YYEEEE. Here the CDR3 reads CASSLWQGNQPQHF. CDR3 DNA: TGTGCCAGCAGCTTGTGGCAGGGGAATCAGCCCCAGCATTTT. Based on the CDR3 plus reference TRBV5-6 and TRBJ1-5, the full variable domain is DAGVTQSPTHLIKTRGQQVTLRCSPKSGHDTVSWYQQALGQGPQFIFQYYEEEERQRGNFPDRFSGHQFPNYSSELNVNALLLGDSALYLCASSLWQGNQPQHFGDGTRLSIL.

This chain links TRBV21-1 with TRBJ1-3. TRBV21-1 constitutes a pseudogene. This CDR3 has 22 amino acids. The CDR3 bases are TGTGCCAGCAGCCTTCGAGGCTCGGGAAACAAGACCAATCAGTCTTTGTCAAACACCATATATTTT. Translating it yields CASSLRGSGNKTNQSLSNTIYF.

The CDR3 loop is CASGGSGEQFF. The CDR3 bases are TGTGCTAGTGGAGGGTCCGGTGAGCAGTTCTTC. The chain has TRBV7-3 and TRBJ2-1; tentatively, D is TRBD2 (6 bases). The germline V gene has CDR1 SGHTA and CDR2 FQGTGA. The CDR3 length is 11 residues.

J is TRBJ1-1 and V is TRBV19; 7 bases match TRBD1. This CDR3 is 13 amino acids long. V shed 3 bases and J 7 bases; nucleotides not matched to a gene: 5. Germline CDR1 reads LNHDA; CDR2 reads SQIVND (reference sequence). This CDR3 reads CASSILGGLEAFF. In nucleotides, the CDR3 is TGTGCCAGTAGTATCTTAGGGGGCCTTGAAGCTTTCTTT.

As DNA, the CDR3 is TGCGCCAGCAGCCAAGACGCAAGGGCCTCTTATAATTCACCCCTCCACTTT. Translated: CASSQDARASYNSPLHF. The chain uses TRBV4-1 and TRBJ1-6; D uncertain. CDR3 length: 17 amino acids. In germline, CDR1 is MGHRA, CDR2 YSYEKL. Trimming took off 0 bases at V and 4 bases at J, with 13 bases between the two ends.

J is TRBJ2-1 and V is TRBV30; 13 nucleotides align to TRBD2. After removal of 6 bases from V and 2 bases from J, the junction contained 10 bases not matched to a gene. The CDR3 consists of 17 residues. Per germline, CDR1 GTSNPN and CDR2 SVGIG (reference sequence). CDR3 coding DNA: TGTGCCTGCGGGGGACTAGCGGGGCCTGGGCCCTACAATGAGCAGTTCTTC. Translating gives CACGGLAGPGPYNEQFF.

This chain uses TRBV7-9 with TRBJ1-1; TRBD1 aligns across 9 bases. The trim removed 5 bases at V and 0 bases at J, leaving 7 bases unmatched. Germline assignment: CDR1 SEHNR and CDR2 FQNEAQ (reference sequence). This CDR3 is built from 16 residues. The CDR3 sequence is CASSAGTGTMNTEAFF. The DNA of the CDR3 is TGTGCCAGCAGCGCCGGGACAGGGACCATGAACACTGAAGCTTTCTTT.

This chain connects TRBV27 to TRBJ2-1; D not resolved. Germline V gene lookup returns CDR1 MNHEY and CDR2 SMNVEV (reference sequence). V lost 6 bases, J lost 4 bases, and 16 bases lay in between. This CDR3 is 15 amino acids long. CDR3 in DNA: TGTGCCAGCAGCCCGGCTACCACCTCATACAATGAGCAGTTCTTC. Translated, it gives CASSPATTSYNEQFF.